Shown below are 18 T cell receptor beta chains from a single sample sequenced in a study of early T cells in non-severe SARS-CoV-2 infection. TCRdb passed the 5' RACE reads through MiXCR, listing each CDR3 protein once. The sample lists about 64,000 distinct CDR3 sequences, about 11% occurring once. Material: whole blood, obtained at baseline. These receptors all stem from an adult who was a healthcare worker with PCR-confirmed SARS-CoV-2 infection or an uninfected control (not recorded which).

For the CDR3, the DNA is TGTGCCTCCACCAGAAGGGCTGCAGGGGGGGTCGAGAATTCACCCCTCCACTTT. Its protein product is CASTRRAAGGVENSPLHF. V is TRBV10-3 and J is TRBJ1-6, with 7 bases matching TRBD1. Trimming took 11 bases from V and 7 from J; bases not matched to a gene: 23. Germline CDR1 is ENHRY and CDR2 is SYGVKD. The CDR3 spans 18 residues.

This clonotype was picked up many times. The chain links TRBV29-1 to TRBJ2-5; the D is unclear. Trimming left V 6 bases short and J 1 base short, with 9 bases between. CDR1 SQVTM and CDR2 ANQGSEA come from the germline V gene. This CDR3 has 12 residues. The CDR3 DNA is TGCAGCGTGACCGAACGCCAAGAGACCCAGTACTTC. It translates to CSVTERQETQYF. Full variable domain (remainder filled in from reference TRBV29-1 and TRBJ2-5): SAVISQKPSRDICQRGTSLTIQCQVDSQVTMMFWYRQQPGQSLTLIATANQGSEATYESGFVIDKFPISRPNLTFSTLTVSNMSPEDSSIYLCSVTERQETQYFGPGTRLLVL.

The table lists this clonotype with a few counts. CDR3 protein: CASSGRNYGYTF. In nucleotides, the CDR3 is TGTGCCAGCAGCGGGCGAAACTATGGCTACACCTTC. This chain connects TRBV11-2 to TRBJ1-2; D remains ambiguous. Trimming cost V 5 bases and J 2 bases, with 6 bases left between them. This CDR3 spans 12 amino acids. The germline V gene encodes CDR1 SGHAT and CDR2 FQNNGV.

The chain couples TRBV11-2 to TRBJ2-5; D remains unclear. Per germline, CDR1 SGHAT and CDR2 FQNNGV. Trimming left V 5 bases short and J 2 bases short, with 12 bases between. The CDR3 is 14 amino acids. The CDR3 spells CASSRPRIQETQYF. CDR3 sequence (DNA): TGTGCCAGCAGCCGCCCTAGAATTCAAGAGACCCAGTACTTC.

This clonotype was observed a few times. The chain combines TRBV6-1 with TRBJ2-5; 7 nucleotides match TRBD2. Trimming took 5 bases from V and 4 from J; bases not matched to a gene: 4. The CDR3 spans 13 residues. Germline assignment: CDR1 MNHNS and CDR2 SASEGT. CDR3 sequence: CASSPIAGETQYF. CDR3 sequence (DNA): TGTGCCAGCAGTCCCATAGCGGGAGAGACCCAGTACTTC.

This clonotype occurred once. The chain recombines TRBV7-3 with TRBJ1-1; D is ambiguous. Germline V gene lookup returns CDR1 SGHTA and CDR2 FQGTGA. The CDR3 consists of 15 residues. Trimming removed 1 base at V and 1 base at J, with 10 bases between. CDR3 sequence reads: CASSLNHGRNTEAFF. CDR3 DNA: TGTGCCAGCAGCTTAAATCACGGACGGAACACTGAAGCTTTCTTT. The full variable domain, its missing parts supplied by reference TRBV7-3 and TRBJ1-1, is GAGVSQTPSNKVTEKGKYVELRCDPISGHTALYWYRQSLGQGPEFLIYFQGTGAADDSGLPNDRFFAVRPEGSVSTLKIQRTERGDSAVYLCASSLNHGRNTEAFFGQGTRLTVV.

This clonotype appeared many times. This CDR3 is CASGGEVKTQYF. The CDR3 bases are TGTGCCTCCGGGGGCGAGGTGAAGACCCAGTACTTC. The chain carries TRBV12-5 and TRBJ2-5, with D perhaps given as TRBD1 or TRBD2 (6 bases each). The CDR3 consists of 12 residues. Germline assignment: CDR1 LGHNT and CDR2 FRNRAP.

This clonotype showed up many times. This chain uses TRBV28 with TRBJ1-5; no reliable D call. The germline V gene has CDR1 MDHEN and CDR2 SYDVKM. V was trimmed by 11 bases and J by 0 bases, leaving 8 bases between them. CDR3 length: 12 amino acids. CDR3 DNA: TGTGCCTCAACGGTTAGCAATCAGCCCCAGCATTTT. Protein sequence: CASTVSNQPQHF.

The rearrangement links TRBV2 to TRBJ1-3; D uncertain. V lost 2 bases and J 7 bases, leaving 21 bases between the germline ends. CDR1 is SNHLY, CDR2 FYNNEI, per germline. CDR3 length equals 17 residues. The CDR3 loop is CASSERAGLNPWNTIYF. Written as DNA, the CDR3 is TGTGCCAGCAGTGAAAGGGCCGGTTTAAATCCCTGGAACACCATATATTTT.

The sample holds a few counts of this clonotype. The CDR3 coding sequence is TGTGCCAGCAGCCATGGACAGGGGATTGGGAATGAGCAGTTCTTC. Translation gives CASSHGQGIGNEQFF. The chain uses TRBV14 and TRBJ2-1; 9 bases agree with TRBD1. The CDR3 contains 15 residues. With V trimmed by 3 bases and J by 7 bases, 7 bases remained unmatched. CDR1 and CDR2 from the germline V gene are SGHDN and FVKESK.

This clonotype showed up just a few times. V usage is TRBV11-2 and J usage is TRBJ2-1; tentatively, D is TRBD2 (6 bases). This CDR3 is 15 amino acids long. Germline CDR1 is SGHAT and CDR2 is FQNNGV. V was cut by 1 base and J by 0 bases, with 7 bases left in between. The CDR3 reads CASSLVGGSYNEQFF. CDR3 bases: TGTGCCAGCAGCTTAGTGGGAGGCTCCTACAATGAGCAGTTCTTC.

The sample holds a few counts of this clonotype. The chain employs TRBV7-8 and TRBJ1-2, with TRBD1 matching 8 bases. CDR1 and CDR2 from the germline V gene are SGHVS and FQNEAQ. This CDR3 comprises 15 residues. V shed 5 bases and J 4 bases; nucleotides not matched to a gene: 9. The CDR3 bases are TGTGCCAGCAGCCCGGCCGGGCAGGGGGCCTATGGCTACACCTTC. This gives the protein CASSPAGQGAYGYTF.

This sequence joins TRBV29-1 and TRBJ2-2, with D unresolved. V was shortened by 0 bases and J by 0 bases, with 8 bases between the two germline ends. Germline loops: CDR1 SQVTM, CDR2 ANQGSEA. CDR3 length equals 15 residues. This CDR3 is CSVEELRANTGELFF. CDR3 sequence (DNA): TGCAGCGTTGAAGAACTCCGGGCGAACACCGGGGAGCTGTTTTTT.

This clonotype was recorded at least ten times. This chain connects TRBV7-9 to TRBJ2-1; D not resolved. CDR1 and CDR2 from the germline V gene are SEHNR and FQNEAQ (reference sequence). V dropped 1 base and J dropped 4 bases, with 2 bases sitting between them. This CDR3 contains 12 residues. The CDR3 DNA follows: TGTGCCAGCAGCTTAGTATACAATGAGCAGTTCTTC. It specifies CASSLVYNEQFF.

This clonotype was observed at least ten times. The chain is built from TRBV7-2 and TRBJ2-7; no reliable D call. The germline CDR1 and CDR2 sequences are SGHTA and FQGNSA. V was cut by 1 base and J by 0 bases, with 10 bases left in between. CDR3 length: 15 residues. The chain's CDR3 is CASSLDSSNSYEQYF. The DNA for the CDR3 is TGTGCCAGCAGCTTAGACTCCTCGAACTCCTACGAGCAGTACTTC. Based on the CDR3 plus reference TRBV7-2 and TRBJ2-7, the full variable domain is GAGVSQSPSNKVTEKGKDVELRCDPISGHTALYWYRQSLGQGLEFLIYFQGNSAPDKSGLPSDRFSAERTGGSVSTLTIQRTQQEDSAVYLCASSLDSSNSYEQYFGPGTRLTVT.

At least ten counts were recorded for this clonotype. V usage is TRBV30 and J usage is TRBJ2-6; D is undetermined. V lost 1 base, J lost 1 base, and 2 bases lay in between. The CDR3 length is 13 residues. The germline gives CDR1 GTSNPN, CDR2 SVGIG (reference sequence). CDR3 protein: CAWSGSGANVLTF. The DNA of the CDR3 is TGTGCCTGGAGTGGATCTGGGGCCAACGTCCTGACTTTC. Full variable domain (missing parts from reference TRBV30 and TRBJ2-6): SQTIHQWPATLVQPVGSPLSLECTVEGTSNPNLYWYRQAAGRGLQLLFYSVGIGQISSEVPQNLSASRPQDRQFILSSKKLLLSDSGFYLCAWSGSGANVLTFGAGSRLTVL.

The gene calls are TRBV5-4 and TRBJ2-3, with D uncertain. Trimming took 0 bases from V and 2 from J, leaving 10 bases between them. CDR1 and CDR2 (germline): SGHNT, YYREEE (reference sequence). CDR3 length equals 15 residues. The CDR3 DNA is TGTGCCAGCAGCTTGGGACTCGCCTTCACAGATACGCAGTATTTT. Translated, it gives CASSLGLAFTDTQYF.

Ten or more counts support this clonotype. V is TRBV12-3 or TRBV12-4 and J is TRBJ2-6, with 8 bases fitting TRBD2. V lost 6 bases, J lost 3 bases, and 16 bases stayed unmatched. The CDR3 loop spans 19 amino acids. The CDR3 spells CASRSSNGLAGFGANVLTF. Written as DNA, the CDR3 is TGTGCCAGCAGATCCTCTAATGGGCTAGCGGGCTTTGGGGCCAACGTCCTGACTTTC.